The source of this TCR beta chain is a study of control samples from healthy donors and cancer patients. The CDR3 length is 17 residues. V gave up 3 bases and J gave up 3 bases, with 18 bases separating them. Germline V gives CDR1 SEHNR, CDR2 FQNEAQ (reference sequence). Libraries were prepared by immunoSEQ multiplex PCR; TCRdb keeps only in-frame clonotypes and omits some of them. The table shows approximately 120,000 clones, with roughly 87% occurring only once. The clonotype was recovered from a man aged 18-30 years in good health. V usage is TRBV7-9 and J usage is TRBJ2-1; perhaps TRBD2 as D (6 bases). Sequencing used blood. The CDR3 region is CASSLSGGTGNYNEQFF. The CDR3 bases are TGTGCCAGCAGCTTGAGTGGAGGGACGGGAAACTACAATGAGCAGTTCTTC. The full variable domain, in which reference TRBV7-9 and TRBJ2-1 provide the parts outside the CDR3, is DTGVSQNPRHKITKRGQNVTFRCDPISEHNRLYWYRQTLGQGPEFLTYFQNEAQLEKSRLLSDRFSAERPKGSFSTLEIQRTEQGDSAMYLCASSLSGGTGNYNEQFFGPGTRLTVL.